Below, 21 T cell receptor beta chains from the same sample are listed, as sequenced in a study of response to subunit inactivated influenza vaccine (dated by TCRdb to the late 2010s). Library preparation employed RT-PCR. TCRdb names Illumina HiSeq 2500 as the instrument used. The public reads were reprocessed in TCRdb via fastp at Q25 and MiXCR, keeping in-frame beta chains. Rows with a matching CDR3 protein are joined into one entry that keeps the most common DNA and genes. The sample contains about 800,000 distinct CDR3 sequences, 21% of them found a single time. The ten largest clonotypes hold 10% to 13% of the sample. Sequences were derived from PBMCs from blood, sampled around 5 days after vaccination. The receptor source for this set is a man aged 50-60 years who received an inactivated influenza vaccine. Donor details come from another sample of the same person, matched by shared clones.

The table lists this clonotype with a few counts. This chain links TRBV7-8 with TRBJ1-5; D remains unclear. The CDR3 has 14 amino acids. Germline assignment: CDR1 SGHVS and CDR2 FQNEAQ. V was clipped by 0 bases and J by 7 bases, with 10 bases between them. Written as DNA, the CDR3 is TGTGCCAGCAGCTTAGCAGCCGCTGCGCAGCCCCAGCATTTT. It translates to CASSLAAAAQPQHF. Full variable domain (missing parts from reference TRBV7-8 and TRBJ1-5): GAGVSQSPRYKVAKRGQDVALRCDPISGHVSLFWYQQALGQGPEFLTYFQNEAQLDKSGLPSDRFFAERPEGSVSTLKIQRTQQEDSAVYLCASSLAAAAQPQHFGDGTRLSIL.

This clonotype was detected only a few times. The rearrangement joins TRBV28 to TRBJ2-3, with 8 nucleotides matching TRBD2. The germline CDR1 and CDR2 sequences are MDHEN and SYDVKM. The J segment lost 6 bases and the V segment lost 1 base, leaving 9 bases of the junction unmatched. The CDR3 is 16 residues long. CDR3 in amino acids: CASSLSPSGRADTQYF. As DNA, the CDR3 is TGTGCCAGCAGTTTATCCCCCTCCGGGAGGGCCGATACGCAGTATTTT.

The CDR3 reads CAISDSGRRADTQYF. In DNA, the CDR3 is TGTGCCATCAGTGATAGCGGGAGGAGGGCAGATACGCAGTATTTT. The chain is built from TRBV10-3 and TRBJ2-3; 10 bases are a match to TRBD2. This CDR3 has 15 residues. V lost 3 bases, J lost 4 bases, and 4 bases stayed unmatched. Germline V gives CDR1 ENHRY, CDR2 SYGVKD.

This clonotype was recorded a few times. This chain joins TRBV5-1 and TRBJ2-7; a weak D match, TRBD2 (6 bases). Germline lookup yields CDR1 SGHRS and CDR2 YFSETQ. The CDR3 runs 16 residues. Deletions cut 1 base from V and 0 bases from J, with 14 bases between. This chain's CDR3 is CASSLSAGSGSYEQYF. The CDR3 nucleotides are TGCGCCAGCAGCTTGTCCGCGGGAAGTGGCTCCTACGAGCAGTACTTC.

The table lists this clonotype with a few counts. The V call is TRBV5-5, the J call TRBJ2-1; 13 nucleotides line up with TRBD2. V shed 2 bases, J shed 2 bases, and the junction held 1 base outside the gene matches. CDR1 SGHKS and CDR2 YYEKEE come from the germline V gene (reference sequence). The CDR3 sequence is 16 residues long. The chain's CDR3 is CASSFGLAGAYNEQFF. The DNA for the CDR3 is TGTGCCAGCAGCTTTGGACTAGCGGGGGCCTACAATGAGCAGTTCTTC.

DNA for the CDR3: TGCAGTGCTAGGGGGGCTAGCGGAGCCGGGACCCAGTACTTC. Amino acid sequence: CSARGASGAGTQYF. The chain recombines TRBV20-1 with TRBJ2-5; a possible D gene is TRBD2 (7 bases). This CDR3 has 14 residues. V dropped 3 bases and J dropped 7 bases, with 18 bases sitting between them. Germline V gives CDR1 DFQATT, CDR2 SNEGSKA (reference sequence).

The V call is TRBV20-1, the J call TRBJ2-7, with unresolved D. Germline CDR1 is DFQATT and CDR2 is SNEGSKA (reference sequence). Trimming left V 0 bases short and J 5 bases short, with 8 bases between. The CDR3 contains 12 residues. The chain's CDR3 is CSARDWGNEQYF. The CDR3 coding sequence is TGCAGTGCTAGAGATTGGGGAAACGAGCAGTACTTC.

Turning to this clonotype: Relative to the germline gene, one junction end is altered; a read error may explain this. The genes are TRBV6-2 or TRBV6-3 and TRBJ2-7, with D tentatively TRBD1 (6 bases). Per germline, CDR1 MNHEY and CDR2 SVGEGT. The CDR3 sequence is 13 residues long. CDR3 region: CASSYRDNYEQYF. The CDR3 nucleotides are TGTGCCAGTAGTTACCGGGACAACTACGAGCAGTACTTC.

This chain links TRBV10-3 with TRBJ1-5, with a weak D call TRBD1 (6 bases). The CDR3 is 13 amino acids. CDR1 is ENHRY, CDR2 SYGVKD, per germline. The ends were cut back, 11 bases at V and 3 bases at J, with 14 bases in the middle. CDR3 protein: CAATTGLNQPQHF. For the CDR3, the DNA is TGTGCCGCCACGACAGGCCTCAATCAGCCCCAGCATTTT.

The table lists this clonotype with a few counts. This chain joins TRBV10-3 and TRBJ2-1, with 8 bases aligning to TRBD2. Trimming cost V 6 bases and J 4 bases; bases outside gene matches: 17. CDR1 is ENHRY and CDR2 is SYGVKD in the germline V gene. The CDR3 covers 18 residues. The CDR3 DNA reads TGTGCCATCAGCCTAAACATGCCCACTAGCGGCCCTTACAATGAGCAGTTCTTC. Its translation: CAISLNMPTSGPYNEQFF.

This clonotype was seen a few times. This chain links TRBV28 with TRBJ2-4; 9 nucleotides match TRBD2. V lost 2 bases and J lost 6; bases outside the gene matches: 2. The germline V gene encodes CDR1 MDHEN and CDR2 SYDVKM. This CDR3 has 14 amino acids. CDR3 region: CASSLAGGPNIQYF. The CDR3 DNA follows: TGTGCCAGCAGTTTAGCGGGAGGGCCAAACATTCAGTACTTC.

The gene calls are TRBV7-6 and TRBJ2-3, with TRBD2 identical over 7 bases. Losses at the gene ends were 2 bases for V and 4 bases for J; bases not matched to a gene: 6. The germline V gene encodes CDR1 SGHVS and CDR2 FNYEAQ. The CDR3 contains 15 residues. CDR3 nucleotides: TGTGCCAGCAGCTTATTAGCGGGTTTTGCAGATACGCAGTATTTT. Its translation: CASSLLAGFADTQYF.

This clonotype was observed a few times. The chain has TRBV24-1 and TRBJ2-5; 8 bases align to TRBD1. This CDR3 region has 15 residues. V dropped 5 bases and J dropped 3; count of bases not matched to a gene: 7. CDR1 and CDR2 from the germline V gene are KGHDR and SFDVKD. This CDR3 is CATSVTGGRKETQYF. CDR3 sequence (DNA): TGTGCCACCAGTGTTACAGGGGGTCGGAAAGAGACCCAGTACTTC.

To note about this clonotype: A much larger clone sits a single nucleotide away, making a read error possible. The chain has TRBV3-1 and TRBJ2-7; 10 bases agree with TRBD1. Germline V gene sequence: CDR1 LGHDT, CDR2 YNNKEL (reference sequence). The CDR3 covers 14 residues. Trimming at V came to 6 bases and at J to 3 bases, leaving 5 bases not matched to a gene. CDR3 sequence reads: CASRPGQGNYEQYF. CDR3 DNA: TGTGCCAGCAGGCCGGGACAGGGGAACTACGAGCAGTACTTC.

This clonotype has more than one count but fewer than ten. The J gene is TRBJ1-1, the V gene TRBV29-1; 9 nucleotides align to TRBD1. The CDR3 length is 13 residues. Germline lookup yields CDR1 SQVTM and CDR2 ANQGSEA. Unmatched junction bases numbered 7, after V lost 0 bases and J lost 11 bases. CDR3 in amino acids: CSVEDPRTGAAFF. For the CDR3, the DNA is TGCAGCGTTGAAGATCCTAGGACAGGGGCGGCTTTCTTT.

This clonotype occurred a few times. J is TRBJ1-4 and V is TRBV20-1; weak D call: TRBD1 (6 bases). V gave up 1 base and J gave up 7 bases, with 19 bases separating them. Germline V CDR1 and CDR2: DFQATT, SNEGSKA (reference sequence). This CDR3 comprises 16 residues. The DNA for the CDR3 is TGCAGTGCTAGAGGGCTGAACAGGGCCGTGGGTGAAAAACTGTTTTTT. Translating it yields CSARGLNRAVGEKLFF.

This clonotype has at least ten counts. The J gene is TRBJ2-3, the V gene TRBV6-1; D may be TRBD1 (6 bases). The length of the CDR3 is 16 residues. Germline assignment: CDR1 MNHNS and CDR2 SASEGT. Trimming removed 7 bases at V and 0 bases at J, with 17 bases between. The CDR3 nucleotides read TGTGCCAGCATTCCGACAGGCCTGGCTAGCACAGATACGCAGTATTTT. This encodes CASIPTGLASTDTQYF.

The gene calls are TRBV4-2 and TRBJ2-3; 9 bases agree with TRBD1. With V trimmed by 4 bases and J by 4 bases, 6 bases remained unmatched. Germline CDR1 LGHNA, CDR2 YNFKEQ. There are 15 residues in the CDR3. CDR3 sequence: CASSLRTGDSDTQYF. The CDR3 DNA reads TGTGCCAGCAGCCTTAGGACAGGGGATTCAGATACGCAGTATTTT.

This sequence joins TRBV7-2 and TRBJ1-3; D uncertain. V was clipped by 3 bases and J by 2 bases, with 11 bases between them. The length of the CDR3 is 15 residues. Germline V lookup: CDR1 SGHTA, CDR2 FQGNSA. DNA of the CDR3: TGTGCCAGCAGCTTTGGGCCCGGCCCTGGAAACACCATATATTTT. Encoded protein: CASSFGPGPGNTIYF.

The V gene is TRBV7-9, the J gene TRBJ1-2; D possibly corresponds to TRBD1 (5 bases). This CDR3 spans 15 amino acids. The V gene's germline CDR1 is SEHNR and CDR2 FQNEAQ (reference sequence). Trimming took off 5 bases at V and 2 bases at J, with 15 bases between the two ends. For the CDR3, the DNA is TGTGCCAGCAGCCAGGGCAACGTACACAACTATGGCTACACCTTC. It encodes CASSQGNVHNYGYTF.

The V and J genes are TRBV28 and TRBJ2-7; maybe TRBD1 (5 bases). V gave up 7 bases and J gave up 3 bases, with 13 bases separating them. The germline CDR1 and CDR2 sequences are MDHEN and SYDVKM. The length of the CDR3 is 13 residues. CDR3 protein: CASKAGRIYEQYF. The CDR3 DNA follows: TGTGCCAGCAAGGCAGGGCGGATCTACGAGCAGTACTTC.